A single T cell receptor beta chain is shown here with its context. What it recognizes is unknown. These data belong to a study of T cell responses to AZD1222 COVID-19 vaccine. General study points: Sampling that yielded the repertoires occurred only after the peak T cell response. Spike regions recognized by vaccine-associated CD4 TCRs spanned the protein, led by 160-218 and 743-854. There were mostly white British donors and more females than males, and clonal diversity was possibly underestimated.

Generated by immunoSEQ multiplex PCR, the TCRdb table keeps only in-frame clones and is missing some. The table shows 150,000 to 200,000 clones, with around 92% occurring only once. CDR3 length: 14 amino acids. V lost 6 bases, J lost 5 bases, and 16 bases lay in between. CDR1 is SNHLY, CDR2 FYNNEI, per germline. The genes are TRBV2 and TRBJ1-2, with D perhaps TRBD1 (6 bases). The input for sequencing was peripheral blood, taken 28 days after the second AZD1222 dose. The origin of this receptor is an adult who received the AZD1222 COVID-19 vaccine. Here the CDR3 DNA reads TGTGCCAGCAGGGATAGGGGGGCTCGATATGGCTACACCTTC. Translating gives CASRDRGARYGYTF.